Presented here are 26 T cell receptor beta chains from one specimen sequenced in a study of OX40 agonist ivuxolimab in advanced cancers. The receptor library was made with the immunoSEQ multiplex PCR assay. Entries here come from immuneACCESS through TCRdb and include only in-frame sequences with V and J called. Some clones fail to appear in such tables; in the studies checked, an unresolved V gene covers under half of the shortfall, and the cause of the remainder is unknown. Across this sample there are 55,000 to 70,000 clones, with approximately 81% seen only once. The ten biggest clones cover approximately 4.7% of the sample. This specimen was CD4+ or CD8+ T cells sorted from blood, taken in a trial of the OX40 agonist ivuxolimab. These receptor sequences come from an adult with an advanced solid tumor such as melanoma, head and neck, liver or kidney cancer.

The genes are TRBV5-1 and TRBJ2-2, with 7 bases fitting TRBD1. The CDR3 covers 19 residues. V shed 1 base and J 5 bases; nucleotides not matched to a gene: 17. Germline CDR1 is SGHRS and CDR2 is YFSETQ. The CDR3, as DNA: TGCGCCAGCAGCTTGAAGGACAGGCGGACAGATCGGTTAACCGGGGAGCTGTTTTTT. As protein: CASSLKDRRTDRLTGELFF.

The chain couples TRBV27 to TRBJ2-1, with 12 bases fitting TRBD2. J lost 3 bases, V lost 5 bases, and 5 bases had no gene match. Per germline, CDR1 MNHEY and CDR2 SMNVEV (reference sequence). The CDR3 sequence is 16 residues long. In DNA, the CDR3 is TGTGCCAGCAGTCCATGGACTAGCGGGGTCTACAATGAGCAGTTCTTC. Protein: CASSPWTSGVYNEQFF.

The gene calls are TRBV19 and TRBJ1-5; weak D call: TRBD1 (5 bases). Trimming cost V 5 bases and J 1 base, with 12 bases left between them. Germline CDR1 is LNHDA and CDR2 is SQIVND (reference sequence). This CDR3 region has 15 residues. The CDR3 loop is CASSADGGSNQPQHF. CDR3 DNA: TGTGCCAGTAGTGCCGACGGGGGGAGCAATCAGCCCCAGCATTTT.

This sequence joins TRBV4-1 and TRBJ2-3; 7 nucleotides agree with TRBD2. This CDR3 is 19 amino acids long. With V trimmed by 3 bases and J by 0 bases, 15 bases remained unmatched. Germline values: CDR1 MGHRA, CDR2 YSYEKL. DNA for the CDR3: TGCGCCAGCAGCCATTGGAGGCGGGCTAGCGGACCTAGCACAGATACGCAGTATTTT. Translating gives CASSHWRRASGPSTDTQYF.

V usage is TRBV28 and J usage is TRBJ1-5, with 9 bases that match TRBD1. Germline CDR1 and CDR2: MDHEN and SYDVKM. CDR3 length: 15 residues. The trim removed 5 bases at V and 5 bases at J, leaving 7 bases unmatched. The CDR3 protein is CASSRRTGVDQPQHF. The DNA for the CDR3 is TGTGCCAGCAGTAGGAGGACAGGGGTCGATCAGCCCCAGCATTTT.

This rearrangement joins TRBV19 to TRBJ1-1, with TRBD1 as a possible D gene (6 bases). The V end was cut by 8 bases, the J end by 2 bases, with 18 bases between. Germline assignment: CDR1 LNHDA and CDR2 SQIVND (reference sequence). The CDR3 sequence is 15 residues long. The CDR3 DNA reads as TGTGCCAGTCGTACACAAAACAGGGAAAACACTGAAGCTTTCTTT. Protein sequence: CASRTQNRENTEAFF.

J is TRBJ2-5 and V is TRBV6-6; D possibly corresponds to TRBD2 (6 bases). Germline V gene sequence: CDR1 MNHNY, CDR2 SVGAGI (reference sequence). Trimming removed 7 bases from V and 4 bases from J, with 16 bases in between. The CDR3 is 14 residues long. The CDR3 nucleotides read TGTGCCAGCATCCCCTGGTCGGGGGTAGAGACCCAGTACTTC. Its translation: CASIPWSGVETQYF.

V gene TRBV7-2 combines with J gene TRBJ2-7; 10 positions agree with TRBD2. The V segment lost 5 bases and the J segment 3 bases; nucleotides outside the gene matches: 10. Germline V gene sequence: CDR1 SGHTA, CDR2 FQGNSA. The CDR3 totals 16 residues. The DNA of the CDR3 is TGTGCCAGCAGCGTAAGCGGGAGGGAAGACTACTACGAGCAGTACTTC. Encoded protein: CASSVSGREDYYEQYF.

The genes are TRBV7-9 and TRBJ2-5; D is unresolved. Germline values: CDR1 SEHNR, CDR2 FQNEAQ (reference sequence). This CDR3 region has 14 residues. Trimming removed 3 bases at V and 5 bases at J, with 13 bases between. CDR3 sequence: CASSFNPGKETQYF. The DNA of the CDR3 is TGTGCCAGCAGCTTTAATCCTGGGAAGGAGACCCAGTACTTC.

The chain carries TRBV14 and TRBJ2-1; no reliable D call. This CDR3 region has 11 residues. V lost 5 bases, J lost 11 bases, and 10 bases lay in between. The germline V gene encodes CDR1 SGHDN and CDR2 FVKESK. CDR3 sequence (DNA): TGTGCCAGCAGCTATGCGTTGAAGCAGTTCTTC. This gives the protein CASSYALKQFF. The full variable domain, in which reference TRBV14 and TRBJ2-1 provide the parts outside the CDR3, is EAGVTQFPSHSVIEKGQTVTLRCDPISGHDNLYWYRRVMGKEIKFLLHFVKESKQDESGMPNNRFLAERTGGTYSTLKVQPAELEDSGVYFCASSYALKQFFGPGTRLTVL.

The gene calls are TRBV7-9 and TRBJ1-4, with TRBD1 matching over 10 bases. Germline trimming cut 5 bases from V and 7 bases from J; bases unmatched to any gene: 4. The length of the CDR3 is 14 residues. Germline loops: CDR1 SEHNR, CDR2 FQNEAQ (reference sequence). The CDR3 sequence is CASSPGQGSEKLFF. In DNA form, the CDR3 reads TGTGCCAGCAGCCCGGGACAGGGGTCTGAAAAACTGTTTTTT.

The rearrangement uses TRBV7-2 and TRBJ2-7; D is uncertain. CDR3 size: 11 residues. Germline values: CDR1 SGHTA, CDR2 FQGNSA. With 2 bases removed from V and 3 bases from J, the gap between germline ends came to 2 bases. CDR3 DNA: TGTGCCAGCAGCTTAATCTACGAGCAGTACTTC. Encoded protein: CASSLIYEQYF.

The chain recombines TRBV5-1 with TRBJ2-7; D not resolved. Trimming left V 0 bases short and J 12 bases short, with 13 bases between. Looked up from germline, CDR1 is SGHRS and CDR2 is YFSETQ. The CDR3 is 12 amino acids. The CDR3 sequence is CASSLAGSSPYF. The CDR3 bases are TGCGCCAGCAGCTTGGCCGGGTCCTCCCCGTACTTC.

The gene calls are TRBV28 and TRBJ1-4, with a tentative D call TRBD1 (6 bases). Germline CDR1 and CDR2: MDHEN and SYDVKM. The CDR3 runs 16 residues. V lost 4 bases and J lost 2, with 14 bases in between. CDR3 nucleotide sequence: TGTGCCAGCAGTTCGCCTTTCGGGGGCACTAATGAAAAACTGTTTTTT. Translating gives CASSSPFGGTNEKLFF.

The gene calls are TRBV6-6 and TRBJ2-2; the match to TRBD2 covers 9 bases. V shed 2 bases and J 4 bases; nucleotides not matched to a gene: 5. The germline CDR1 and CDR2 sequences are MNHNY and SVGAGI (reference sequence). This CDR3 spans 16 amino acids. CDR3 coding DNA: TGTGCCAGCAGTTACCGACCGGGACTAGCCACCGGGGAGCTGTTTTTT. This sequence encodes CASSYRPGLATGELFF.

The chain carries TRBV11-2 and TRBJ1-2; D is unclear. The CDR3 length is 13 residues. V lost 5 bases, J lost 0 bases, and 7 bases lay in between. CDR1 SGHAT and CDR2 FQNNGV come from the germline V gene. The CDR3, as DNA: TGTGCCAGCAGCGACCGGGCTAACTATGGCTACACCTTC. Encoded protein: CASSDRANYGYTF. Together with reference TRBV11-2 and TRBJ1-2, the CDR3 gives the full variable domain: EAGVAQSPRYKIIEKRQSVAFWCNPISGHATLYWYQQILGQGPKLLIQFQNNGVVDDSQLPKDRFSAERLKGVDSTLKIQPAKLEDSAVYLCASSDRANYGYTFGSGTRLTVV.

The chain carries TRBV4-3 and TRBJ1-5, with D hard to call. The V and J ends lost 0 bases and 6 bases respectively, with 6 bases between them. The CDR3 sequence is 13 residues long. The germline gives CDR1 LGHNA, CDR2 YSLEER. The CDR3 DNA is TGCGCCAGCAGCCAAGATCCAGCTCAGCCCCAGCATTTT. Translation gives CASSQDPAQPQHF.

The chain has TRBV28 and TRBJ2-1, with TRBD1 matching 9 bases. V shed 3 bases and J 6 bases; nucleotides not matched to a gene: 3. The CDR3 is 14 residues long. CDR1 MDHEN and CDR2 SYDVKM come from the germline V gene. The CDR3 region is CASSFVDRGNEQFF. The CDR3 bases are TGTGCCAGCAGTTTCGTGGACAGGGGCAATGAGCAGTTCTTC.

The rearrangement joins TRBV5-1 to TRBJ1-2, with D maybe TRBD1 (5 bases). The length of the CDR3 is 15 residues. The germline V and J ends were trimmed by 4 bases and 4 bases, with 17 bases remaining between them. CDR1 is SGHRS and CDR2 is YFSETQ in the germline V gene. CDR3 coding DNA: TGCGCCAGCAGCCCAGAACCGGGACGGAGCTATGGCTACACCTTC. As protein: CASSPEPGRSYGYTF.

About this clone: The same CDR3 can be traced to other DNA sequences in this sample. This chain connects TRBV9 to TRBJ2-1, with 8 bases matching TRBD2. Germline trimming cut 0 bases from V and 1 base from J; bases unmatched to any gene: 0. The CDR3 is 15 residues long. Germline lookup yields CDR1 SGDLS and CDR2 YYNGEE. The CDR3 spells CASSVVAGSYNEQFF. The CDR3 DNA is TGTGCCAGCAGCGTAGTAGCGGGATCCTACAATGAGCAGTTCTTC.

This clone was picked up one time. The J gene is TRBJ1-1, the V gene TRBV27; D gene uncertain. The ends were cut back, 2 bases at V and 5 bases at J, with 9 bases in the middle. The CDR3 is made up of 13 amino acids. Germline assignment: CDR1 MNHEY and CDR2 SMNVEV (reference sequence). The CDR3 loop reads CASSLNGRTEAFF. The CDR3 nucleotides are TGTGCCAGCAGTTTAAACGGGAGGACTGAAGCTTTCTTT.

The genes are TRBV25-1 and TRBJ1-2; 9 bases map to TRBD1. Germline trimming cut 4 bases from V and 6 bases from J; bases unmatched to any gene: 6. The CDR3 is 14 residues long. Germline V gives CDR1 MGHDK, CDR2 SYGVNS. CDR3 DNA sequence: TGTGCCAGCAGTGTCGAACAGGGGGCGAATGGCTACACCTTC. Amino acids: CASSVEQGANGYTF.

The J gene is TRBJ2-7, the V gene TRBV11-2; no reliable D call. This CDR3 spans 15 amino acids. Per germline, CDR1 SGHAT and CDR2 FQNNGV. Between the trimmed V and J ends, which lost 0 bases and 0 bases, there was a span of 9 bases. As DNA, the CDR3 is TGTGCCAGCAGCTTAGAGGGGTCAAACTCCTACGAGCAGTACTTC. Translated, it gives CASSLEGSNSYEQYF.

The chain combines TRBV27 with TRBJ1-5; weak D call: TRBD1 (5 bases). The V and J ends lost 3 bases and 3 bases respectively, with 12 bases between them. Germline V gene lookup returns CDR1 MNHEY and CDR2 SMNVEV (reference sequence). There are 15 residues in the CDR3. CDR3 amino acids: CASSFNGGINQPQHF. The CDR3 DNA reads as TGTGCCAGCAGTTTTAACGGGGGGATCAATCAGCCCCAGCATTTT.

The V call is TRBV5-6, the J call TRBJ2-5; no firm D call. The tail of the sequence fits TRBJ2-7 better, so the J call may be wrong. The CDR3 is made up of 14 amino acids. Per germline, CDR1 SGHDT and CDR2 YYEEEE. CDR3 sequence: CASSLAADSYEQYF. The DNA of the CDR3 is TGTGCCAGCAGCTTGGCCGCGGATTCCTACGAGCAGTACTTC.

The V gene is TRBV7-8, the J gene TRBJ2-6; D unclear. CDR3 length: 18 amino acids. V was shortened by 1 base and J by 0 bases, with 13 bases between the two germline ends. CDR1 and CDR2 from the germline V gene are SGHVS and FQNEAQ. The CDR3 nucleotides are TGTGCCAGCAGCTTAGTTGGTTTGGATCTCTCTGGGGCCAACGTCCTGACTTTC. Translation gives CASSLVGLDLSGANVLTF.